This T cell receptor (beta chain) was sequenced in a study of OX40 agonist ivuxolimab in advanced cancers. Some clones are missing from TCRdb's copy, which holds only in-frame ones; the method was immunoSEQ multiplex PCR. The sample contains around 41,000 clones, 70% to 90% of which appear only once. Study-wide findings and caveats: Expanded peripheral T cell antigen specificity was not determined.

Trimming took off 5 bases at V and 6 bases at J, with 14 bases between the two ends. Germline V gives CDR1 SEHNR, CDR2 FQNEAQ (reference sequence). The CDR3 sequence is 14 residues long. Concerning this clone itself: Its antigen is still unknown.

This TCR was sampled from an adult with an advanced solid tumor such as melanoma, head and neck, liver or kidney cancer. Sequenced here: CD4+ or CD8+ T cells sorted from blood, sampled in a trial of the OX40 agonist ivuxolimab. The chain employs TRBV7-9 and TRBJ1-5; D gene ambiguous. The chain's CDR3 is CASSPSERVQPQHF. In DNA, the CDR3 is TGTGCCAGCAGCCCGTCGGAGAGGGTTCAGCCCCAGCATTTT.